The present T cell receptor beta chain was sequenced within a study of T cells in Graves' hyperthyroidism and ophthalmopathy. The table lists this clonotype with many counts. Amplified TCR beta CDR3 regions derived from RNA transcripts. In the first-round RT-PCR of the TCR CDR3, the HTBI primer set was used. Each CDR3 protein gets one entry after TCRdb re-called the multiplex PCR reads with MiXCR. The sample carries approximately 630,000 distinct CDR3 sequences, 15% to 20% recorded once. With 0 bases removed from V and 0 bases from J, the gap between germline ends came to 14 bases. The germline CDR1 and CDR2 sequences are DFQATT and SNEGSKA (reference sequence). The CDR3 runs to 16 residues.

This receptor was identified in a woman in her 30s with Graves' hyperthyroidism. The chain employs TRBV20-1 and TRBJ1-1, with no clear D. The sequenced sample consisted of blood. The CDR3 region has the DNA TGCAGTGCTAGAGATCCCTCGGGCCATATGAACACTGAAGCTTTCTTT. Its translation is CSARDPSGHMNTEAFF.